This TCR beta chain was recovered during a study of blood T cell repertoires in COVID-19. Overall study: Donors in the United States, Italy and Spain gave samples during acute or convalescent COVID-19. The analysed material was cDNA or gDNA that came from T cells, B-cell-depleted T cells, or PBMCs.

This CDR3 contains 14 residues. V dropped 2 bases and J dropped 5 bases, with 13 bases sitting between them. Germline CDR1 SGHRS, CDR2 YFSETQ. This clone was observed a few times. As processed by the authors: Reference gene primers were amplified, and this amplification served to estimate nucleated cell counts. Clones were read by immunoSEQ multiplex PCR, and TCRdb kept only the in-frame ones, dropping some. V and J calls and clone size follow that table, whereas D and trimming were derived from the DNA. Of about 78,000 clones listed, 86% are singletons. The sequenced sample consisted of peripheral blood. The gene calls are TRBV5-1 and TRBJ2-5, with D perhaps TRBD2 (6 bases). This clonotype was obtained from a man over 45 with active or convalescent COVID-19. CDR3 amino acids: CASSFGPAGETQYF. CDR3 sequence (DNA): TGCGCCAGCAGCTTCGGACCTGCGGGGGAGACCCAGTACTTC.